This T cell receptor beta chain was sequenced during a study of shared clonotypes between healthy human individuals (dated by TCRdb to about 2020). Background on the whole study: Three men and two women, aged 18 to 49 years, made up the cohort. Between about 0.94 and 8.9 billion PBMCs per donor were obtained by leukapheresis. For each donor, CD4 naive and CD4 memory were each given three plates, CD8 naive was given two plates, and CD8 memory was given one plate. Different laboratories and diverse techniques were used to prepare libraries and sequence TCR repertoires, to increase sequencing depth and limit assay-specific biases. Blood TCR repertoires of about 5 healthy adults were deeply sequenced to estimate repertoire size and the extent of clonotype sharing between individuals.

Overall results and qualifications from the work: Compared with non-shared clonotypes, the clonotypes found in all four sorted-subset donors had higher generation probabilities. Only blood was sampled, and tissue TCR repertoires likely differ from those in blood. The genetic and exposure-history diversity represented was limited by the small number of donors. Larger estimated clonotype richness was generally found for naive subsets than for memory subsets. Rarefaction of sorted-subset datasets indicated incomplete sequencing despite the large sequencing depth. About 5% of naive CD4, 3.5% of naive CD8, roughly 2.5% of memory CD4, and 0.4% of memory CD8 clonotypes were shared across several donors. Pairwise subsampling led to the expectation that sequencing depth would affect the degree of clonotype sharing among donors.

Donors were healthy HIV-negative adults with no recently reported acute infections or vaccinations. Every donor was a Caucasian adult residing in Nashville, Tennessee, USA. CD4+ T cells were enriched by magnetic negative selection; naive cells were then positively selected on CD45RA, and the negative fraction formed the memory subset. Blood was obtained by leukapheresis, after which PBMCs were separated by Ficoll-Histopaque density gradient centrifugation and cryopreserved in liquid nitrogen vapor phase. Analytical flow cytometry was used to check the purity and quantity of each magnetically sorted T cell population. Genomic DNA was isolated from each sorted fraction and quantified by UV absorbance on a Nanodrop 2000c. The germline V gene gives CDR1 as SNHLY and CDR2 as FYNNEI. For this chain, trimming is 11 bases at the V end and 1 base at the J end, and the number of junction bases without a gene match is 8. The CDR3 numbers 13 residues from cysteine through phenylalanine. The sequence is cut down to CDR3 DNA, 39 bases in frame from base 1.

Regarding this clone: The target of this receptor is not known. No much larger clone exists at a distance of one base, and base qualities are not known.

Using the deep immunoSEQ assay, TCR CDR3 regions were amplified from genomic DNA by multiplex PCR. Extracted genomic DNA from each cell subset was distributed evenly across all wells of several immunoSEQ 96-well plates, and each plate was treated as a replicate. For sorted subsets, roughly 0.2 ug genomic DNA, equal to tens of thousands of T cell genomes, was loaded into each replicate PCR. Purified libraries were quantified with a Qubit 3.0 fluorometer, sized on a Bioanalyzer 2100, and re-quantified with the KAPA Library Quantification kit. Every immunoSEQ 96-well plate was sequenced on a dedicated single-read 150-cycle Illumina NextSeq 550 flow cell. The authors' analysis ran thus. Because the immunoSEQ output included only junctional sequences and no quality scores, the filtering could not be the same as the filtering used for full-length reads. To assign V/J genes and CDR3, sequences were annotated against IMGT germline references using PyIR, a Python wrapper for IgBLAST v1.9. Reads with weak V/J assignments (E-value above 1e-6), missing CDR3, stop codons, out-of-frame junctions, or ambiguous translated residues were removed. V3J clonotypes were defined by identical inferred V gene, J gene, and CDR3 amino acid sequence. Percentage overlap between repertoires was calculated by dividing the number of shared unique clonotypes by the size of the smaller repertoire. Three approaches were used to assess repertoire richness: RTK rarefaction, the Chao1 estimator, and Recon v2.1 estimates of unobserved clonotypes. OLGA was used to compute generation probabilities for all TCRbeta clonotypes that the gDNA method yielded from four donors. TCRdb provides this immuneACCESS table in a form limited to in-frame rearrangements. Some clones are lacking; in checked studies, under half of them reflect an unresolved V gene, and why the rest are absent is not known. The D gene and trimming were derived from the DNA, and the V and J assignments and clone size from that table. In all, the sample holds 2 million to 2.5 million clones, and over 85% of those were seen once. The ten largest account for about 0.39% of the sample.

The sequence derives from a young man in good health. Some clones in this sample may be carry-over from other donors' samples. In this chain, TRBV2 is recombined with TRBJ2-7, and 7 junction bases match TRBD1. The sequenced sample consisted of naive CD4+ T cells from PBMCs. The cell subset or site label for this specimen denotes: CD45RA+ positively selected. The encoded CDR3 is CAGSRDRSYEQYF. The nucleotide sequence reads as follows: TGTGCCGGGTCCCGGGACAGATCCTACGAGCAGTACTTC.